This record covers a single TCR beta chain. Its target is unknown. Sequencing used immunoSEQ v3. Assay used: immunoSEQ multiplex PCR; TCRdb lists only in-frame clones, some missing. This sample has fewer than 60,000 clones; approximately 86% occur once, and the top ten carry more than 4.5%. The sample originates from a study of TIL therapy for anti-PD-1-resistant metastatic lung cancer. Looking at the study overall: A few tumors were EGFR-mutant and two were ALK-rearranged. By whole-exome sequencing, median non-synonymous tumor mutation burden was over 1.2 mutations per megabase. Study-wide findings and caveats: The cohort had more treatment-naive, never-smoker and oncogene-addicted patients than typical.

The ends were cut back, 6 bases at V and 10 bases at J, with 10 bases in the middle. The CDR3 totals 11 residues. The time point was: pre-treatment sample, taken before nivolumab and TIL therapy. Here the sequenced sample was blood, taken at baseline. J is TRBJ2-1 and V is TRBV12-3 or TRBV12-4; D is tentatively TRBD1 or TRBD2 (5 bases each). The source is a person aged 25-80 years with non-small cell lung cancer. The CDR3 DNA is TGTGCCAGCAGAACCGGGACCGAGCAGTTCTTC. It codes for CASRTGTEQFF.